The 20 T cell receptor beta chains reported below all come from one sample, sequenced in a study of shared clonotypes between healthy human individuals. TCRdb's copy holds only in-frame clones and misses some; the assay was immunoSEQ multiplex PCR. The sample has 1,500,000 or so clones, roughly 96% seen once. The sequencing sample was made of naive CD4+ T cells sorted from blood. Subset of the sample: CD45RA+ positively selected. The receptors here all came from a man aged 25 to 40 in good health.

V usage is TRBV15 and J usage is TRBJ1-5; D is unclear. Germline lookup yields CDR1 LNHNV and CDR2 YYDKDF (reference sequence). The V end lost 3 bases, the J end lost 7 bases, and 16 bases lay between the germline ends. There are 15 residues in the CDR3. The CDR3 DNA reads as TGTGCCACCAGCAGTACAATGGGGTCTGGGCAGCCCCAGCATTTT. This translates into CATSSTMGSGQPQHF. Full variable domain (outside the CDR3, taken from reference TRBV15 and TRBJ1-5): DAMVIQNPRYQVTQFGKPVTLSCSQTLNHNVMYWYQQKSSQAPKLLFHYYDKDFNNEADTPDNFQSRRPNTSFCFLDIRSPGLGDTAMYLCATSSTMGSGQPQHFGDGTRLSIL.

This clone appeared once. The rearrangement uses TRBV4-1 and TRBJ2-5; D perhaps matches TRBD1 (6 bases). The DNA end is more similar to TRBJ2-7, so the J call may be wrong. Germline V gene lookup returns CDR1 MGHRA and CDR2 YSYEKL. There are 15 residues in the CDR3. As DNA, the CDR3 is TGCGCCAGCAGTCACAGAGGGGGTGATGGCTACGAGCAGTACTTC. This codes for CASSHRGGDGYEQYF.

DNA of the CDR3: TGCGCCAGCAGCCACACCCCTTTGGGAAACATTCAGTACTTC. As protein: CASSHTPLGNIQYF. V usage is TRBV4-1 and J usage is TRBJ2-4; no clear D. This CDR3 spans 14 amino acids. Germline-derived CDR1 and CDR2 are MGHRA and YSYEKL. V was pared by 3 bases and J by 6 bases, with 12 bases between.

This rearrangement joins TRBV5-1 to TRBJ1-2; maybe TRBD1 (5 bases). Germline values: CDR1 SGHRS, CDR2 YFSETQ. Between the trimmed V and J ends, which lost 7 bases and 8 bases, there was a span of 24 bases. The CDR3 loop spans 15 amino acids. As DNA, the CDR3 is TGCGCCAGCGGACCCTCGGGACCTACAAGAGGGGGCTACACCTTC. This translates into CASGPSGPTRGGYTF.

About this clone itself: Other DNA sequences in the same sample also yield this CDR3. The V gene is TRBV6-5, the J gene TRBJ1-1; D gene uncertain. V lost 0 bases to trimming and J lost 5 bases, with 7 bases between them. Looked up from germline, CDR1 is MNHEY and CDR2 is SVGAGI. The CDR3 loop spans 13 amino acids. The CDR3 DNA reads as TGTGCCAGCAGTTACTCGCCAGGAACTGAAGCTTTCTTT. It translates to CASSYSPGTEAFF.

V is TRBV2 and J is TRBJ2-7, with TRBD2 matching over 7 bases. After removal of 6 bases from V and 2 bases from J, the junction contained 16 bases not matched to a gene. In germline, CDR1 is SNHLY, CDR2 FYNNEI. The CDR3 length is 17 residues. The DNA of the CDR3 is TGTGCCAGCAGCAAGGGACGTGGAGCGGGAAAAGCCTACGAGCAGTACTTC. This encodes CASSKGRGAGKAYEQYF.

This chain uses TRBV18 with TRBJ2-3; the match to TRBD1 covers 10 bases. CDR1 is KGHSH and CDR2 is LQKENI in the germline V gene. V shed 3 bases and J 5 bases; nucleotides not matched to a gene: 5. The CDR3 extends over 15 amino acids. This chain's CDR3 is CASSPETGGKDTQYF. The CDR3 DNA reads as TGTGCCAGCTCACCCGAGACAGGGGGCAAAGATACGCAGTATTTT.

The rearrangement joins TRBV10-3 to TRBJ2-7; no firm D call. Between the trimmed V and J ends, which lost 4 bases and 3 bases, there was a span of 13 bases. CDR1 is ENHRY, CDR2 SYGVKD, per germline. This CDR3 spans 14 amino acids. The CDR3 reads CAISARSGNYEQYF. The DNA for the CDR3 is TGTGCCATCAGTGCGCGCTCTGGTAACTACGAGCAGTACTTC.

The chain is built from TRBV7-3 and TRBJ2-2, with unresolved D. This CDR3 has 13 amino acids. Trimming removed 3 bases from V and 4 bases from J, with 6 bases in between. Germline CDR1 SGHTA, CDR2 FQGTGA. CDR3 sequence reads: CASSLEPTGELFF. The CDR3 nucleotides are TGTGCCAGCAGCTTGGAACCCACCGGGGAGCTGTTTTTT.

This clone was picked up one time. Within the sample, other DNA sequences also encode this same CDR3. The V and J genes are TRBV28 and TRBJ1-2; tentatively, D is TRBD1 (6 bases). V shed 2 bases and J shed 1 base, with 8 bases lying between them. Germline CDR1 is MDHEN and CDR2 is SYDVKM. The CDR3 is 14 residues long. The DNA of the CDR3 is TGTGCCAGCAGTTTAAACAGGGTTAACTATGGCTACACCTTC. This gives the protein CASSLNRVNYGYTF.

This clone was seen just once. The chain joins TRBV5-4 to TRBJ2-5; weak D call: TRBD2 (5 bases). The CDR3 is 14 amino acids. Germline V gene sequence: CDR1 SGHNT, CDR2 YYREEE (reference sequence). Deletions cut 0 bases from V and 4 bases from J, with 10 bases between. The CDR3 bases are TGTGCCAGCAGCTTGGGCGGGTACAGAGAGACCCAGTACTTC. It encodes CASSLGGYRETQYF.

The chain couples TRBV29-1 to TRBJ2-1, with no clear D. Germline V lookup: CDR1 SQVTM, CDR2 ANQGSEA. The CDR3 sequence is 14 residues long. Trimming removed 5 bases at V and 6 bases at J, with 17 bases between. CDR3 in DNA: TGCAGCGTTAGCTCCAGTGGGGTATCCAATGAGCAGTTCTTC. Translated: CSVSSSGVSNEQFF.

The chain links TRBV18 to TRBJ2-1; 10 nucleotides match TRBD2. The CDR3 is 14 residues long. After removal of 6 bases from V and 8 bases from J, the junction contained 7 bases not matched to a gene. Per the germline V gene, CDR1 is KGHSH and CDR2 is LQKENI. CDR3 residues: CASSSSGRLDEQFF. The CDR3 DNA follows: TGTGCCAGCTCTTCTAGCGGGAGATTGGATGAGCAGTTCTTC.

In DNA, the CDR3 is TGTGCCAGCAGTTCGGGGACAGGGAACGGCTACACCTTC. It specifies CASSSGTGNGYTF. The chain joins TRBV28 to TRBJ1-2; 9 bases align to TRBD1. The CDR3 has 13 amino acids. The trim removed 4 bases at V and 8 bases at J, leaving 5 bases unmatched. CDR1 and CDR2 from the germline V gene are MDHEN and SYDVKM.

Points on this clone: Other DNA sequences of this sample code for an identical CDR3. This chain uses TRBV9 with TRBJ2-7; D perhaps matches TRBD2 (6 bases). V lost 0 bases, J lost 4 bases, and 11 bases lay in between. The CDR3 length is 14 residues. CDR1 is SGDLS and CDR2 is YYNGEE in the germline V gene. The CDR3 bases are TGTGCCAGCAGCGTAGGGACTAACCCGTACGAGCAGTACTTC. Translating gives CASSVGTNPYEQYF.

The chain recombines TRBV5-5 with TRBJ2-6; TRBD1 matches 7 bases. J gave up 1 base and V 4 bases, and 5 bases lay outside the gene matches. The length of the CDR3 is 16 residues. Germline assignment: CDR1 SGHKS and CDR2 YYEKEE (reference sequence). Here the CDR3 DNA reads TGTGCCAGCAGCACATACAGGGGATCTGGGGCCAACGTCCTGACTTTC. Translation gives CASSTYRGSGANVLTF.

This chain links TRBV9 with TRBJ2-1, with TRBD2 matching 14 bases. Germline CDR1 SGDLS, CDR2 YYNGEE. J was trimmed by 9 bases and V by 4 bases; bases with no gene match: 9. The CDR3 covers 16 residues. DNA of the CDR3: TGTGCCAGCAGCCCTTCCGGGACTAGCGGGAGACTTGAGCAGTTCTTC. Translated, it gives CASSPSGTSGRLEQFF.

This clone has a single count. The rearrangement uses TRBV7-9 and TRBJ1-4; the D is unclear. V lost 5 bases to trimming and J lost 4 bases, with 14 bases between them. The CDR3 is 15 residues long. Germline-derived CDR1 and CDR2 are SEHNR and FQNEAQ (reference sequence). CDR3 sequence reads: CASSLGRSFNEKLFF. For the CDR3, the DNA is TGTGCCAGCAGCCTCGGACGGTCCTTTAATGAAAAACTGTTTTTT. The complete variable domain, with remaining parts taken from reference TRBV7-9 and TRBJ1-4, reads DTGVSQNPRHKITKRGQNVTFRCDPISEHNRLYWYRQTLGQGPEFLTYFQNEAQLEKSRLLSDRFSAERPKGSFSTLEIQRTEQGDSAMYLCASSLGRSFNEKLFFGSGTQLSVL.

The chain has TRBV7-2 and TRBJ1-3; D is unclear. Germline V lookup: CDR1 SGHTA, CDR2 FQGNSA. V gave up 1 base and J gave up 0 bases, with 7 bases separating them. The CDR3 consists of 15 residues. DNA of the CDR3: TGTGCCAGCAGCTTAGGTCAGCGCTCTGGAAACACCATATATTTT. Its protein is CASSLGQRSGNTIYF.

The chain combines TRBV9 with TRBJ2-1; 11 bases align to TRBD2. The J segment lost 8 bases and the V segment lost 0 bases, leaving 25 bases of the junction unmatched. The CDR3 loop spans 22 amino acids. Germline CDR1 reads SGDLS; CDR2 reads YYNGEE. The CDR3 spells CASSVVSRDETSGIYRFDEQFF. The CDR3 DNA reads TGTGCCAGCAGCGTAGTATCAAGGGACGAGACTAGCGGGATATATCGTTTCGATGAGCAGTTCTTC.